This TCR beta chain derives from a study of control samples from healthy donors and cancer patients. Germline loops: CDR1 KGHSH, CDR2 LQKENI. Trimming cost V 3 bases and J 11 bases, with 22 bases left between them. The CDR3 is made up of 15 amino acids. The method was immunoSEQ multiplex PCR; TCRdb's version includes in-frame clones alone and lacks a portion of them. The repertoire holds approximately 150,000 clones, with about nine tenths as singletons. The sample was blood. The rearrangement links TRBV18 to TRBJ1-1; D unresolved. This TCR came from a man between 25 and 39 years old in good health. The CDR3 bases are TGTGCCAGCTCACCGGAGGTGACGGGTGGCCGCGGTGCTTTCTTT. It specifies CASSPEVTGGRGAFF. The complete variable domain, with remaining parts taken from reference TRBV18 and TRBJ1-1, reads NAGVMQNPRHLVRRRGQEARLRCSPMKGHSHVYWYRQLPEEGLKFMVYLQKENIIDESGMPKERFSAEFPKEGPSILRIQQVVRGDSAAYFCASSPEVTGGRGAFFGQGTRLTVV.